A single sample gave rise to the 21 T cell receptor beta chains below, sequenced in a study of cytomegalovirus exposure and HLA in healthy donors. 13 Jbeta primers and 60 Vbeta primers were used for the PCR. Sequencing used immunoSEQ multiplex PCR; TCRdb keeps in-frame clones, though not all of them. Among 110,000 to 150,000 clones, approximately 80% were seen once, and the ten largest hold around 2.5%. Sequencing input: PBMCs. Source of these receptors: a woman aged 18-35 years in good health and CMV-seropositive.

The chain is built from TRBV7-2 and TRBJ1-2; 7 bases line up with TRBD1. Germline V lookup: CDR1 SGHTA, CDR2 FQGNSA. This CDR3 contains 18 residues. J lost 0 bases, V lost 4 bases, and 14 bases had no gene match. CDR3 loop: CASSSAGTAVKSNYGYTF. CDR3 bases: TGTGCCAGCAGCTCGGCCGGGACAGCCGTTAAATCTAACTATGGCTACACCTTC.

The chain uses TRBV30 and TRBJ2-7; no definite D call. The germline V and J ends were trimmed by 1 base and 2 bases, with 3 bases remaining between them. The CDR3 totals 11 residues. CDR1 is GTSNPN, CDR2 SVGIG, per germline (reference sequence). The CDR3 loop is CAWSAPYEQYF. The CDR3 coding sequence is TGTGCCTGGAGTGCTCCCTACGAGCAGTACTTC.

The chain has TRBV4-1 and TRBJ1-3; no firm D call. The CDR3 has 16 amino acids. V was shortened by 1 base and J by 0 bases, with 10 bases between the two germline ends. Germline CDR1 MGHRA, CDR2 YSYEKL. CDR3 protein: CASSQVITASGNTIYF. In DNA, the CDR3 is TGCGCCAGCAGCCAAGTTATAACAGCCTCTGGAAACACCATATATTTT.

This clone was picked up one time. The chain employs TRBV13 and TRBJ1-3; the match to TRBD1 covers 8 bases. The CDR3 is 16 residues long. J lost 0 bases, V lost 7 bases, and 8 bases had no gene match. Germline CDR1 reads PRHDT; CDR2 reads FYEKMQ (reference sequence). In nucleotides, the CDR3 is TGTGCCAGCACCAATGGACAGGGCCTCTCTGGAAACACCATATATTTT. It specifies CASTNGQGLSGNTIYF.

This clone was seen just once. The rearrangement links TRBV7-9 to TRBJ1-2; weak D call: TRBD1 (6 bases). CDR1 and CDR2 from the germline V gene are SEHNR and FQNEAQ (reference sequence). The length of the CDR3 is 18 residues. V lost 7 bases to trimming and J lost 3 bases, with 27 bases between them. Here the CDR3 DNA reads TGTGCCAGCATCACCACCAGACAGGTCGAGCGTATCCACTATGGCTACACCTTC. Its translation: CASITTRQVERIHYGYTF.

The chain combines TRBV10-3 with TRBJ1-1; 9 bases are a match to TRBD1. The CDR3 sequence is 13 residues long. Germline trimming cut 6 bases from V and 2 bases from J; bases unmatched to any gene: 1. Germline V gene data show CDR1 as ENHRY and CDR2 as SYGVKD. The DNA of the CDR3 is TGTGCCATCAGGGACAGGGGAAACACTGAAGCTTTCTTT. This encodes CAIRDRGNTEAFF.

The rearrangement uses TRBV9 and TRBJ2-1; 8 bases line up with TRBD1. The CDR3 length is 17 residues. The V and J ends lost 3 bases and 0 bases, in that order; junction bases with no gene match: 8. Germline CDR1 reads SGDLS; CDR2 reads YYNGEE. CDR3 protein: CASSAPTGGSSYNEQFF. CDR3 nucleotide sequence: TGTGCCAGCAGCGCCCCTACAGGGGGGAGCTCCTACAATGAGCAGTTCTTC.

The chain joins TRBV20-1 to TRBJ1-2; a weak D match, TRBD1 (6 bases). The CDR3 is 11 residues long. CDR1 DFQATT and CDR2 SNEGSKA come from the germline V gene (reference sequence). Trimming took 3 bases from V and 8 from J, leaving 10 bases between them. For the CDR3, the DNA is TGCAGTGCTAGCAGGGGTCGAGGCTACACCTTC. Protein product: CSASRGRGYTF.

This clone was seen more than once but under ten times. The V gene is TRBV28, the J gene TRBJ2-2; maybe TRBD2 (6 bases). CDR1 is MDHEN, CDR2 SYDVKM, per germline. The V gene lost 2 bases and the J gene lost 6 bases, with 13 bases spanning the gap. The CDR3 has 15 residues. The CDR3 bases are TGTGCCAGCAGTTTAGGGGACTTGGTCGCCGGGGAGCTGTTTTTT. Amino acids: CASSLGDLVAGELFF.

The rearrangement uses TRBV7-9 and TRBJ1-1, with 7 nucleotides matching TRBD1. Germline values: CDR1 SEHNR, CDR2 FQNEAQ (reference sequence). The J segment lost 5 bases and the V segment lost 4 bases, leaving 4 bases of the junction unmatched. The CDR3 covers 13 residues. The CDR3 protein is CASSYDRETEAFF. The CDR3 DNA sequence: TGTGCCAGCAGCTACGACAGGGAGACTGAAGCTTTCTTT.

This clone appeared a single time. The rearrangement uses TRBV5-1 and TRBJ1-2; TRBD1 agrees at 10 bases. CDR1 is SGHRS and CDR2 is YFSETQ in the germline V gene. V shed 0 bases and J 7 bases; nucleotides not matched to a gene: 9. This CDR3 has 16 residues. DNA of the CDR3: TGCGCCAGCAGCTTGGCCGACAGACAGGGGGCCCTTGGCTACACCTTC. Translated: CASSLADRQGALGYTF.

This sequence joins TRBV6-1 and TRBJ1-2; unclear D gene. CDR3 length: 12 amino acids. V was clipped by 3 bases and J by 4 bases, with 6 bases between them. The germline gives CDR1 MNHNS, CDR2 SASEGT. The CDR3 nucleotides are TGTGCCAGCAGTGATAGACTCTATGGCTACACCTTC. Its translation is CASSDRLYGYTF.

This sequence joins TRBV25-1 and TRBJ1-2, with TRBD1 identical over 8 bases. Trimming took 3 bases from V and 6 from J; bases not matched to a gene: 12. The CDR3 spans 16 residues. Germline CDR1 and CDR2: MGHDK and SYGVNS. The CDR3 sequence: CASSEADRGDTNGYTF. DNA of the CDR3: TGTGCCAGCAGTGAGGCCGACAGGGGCGATACGAATGGCTACACCTTC.

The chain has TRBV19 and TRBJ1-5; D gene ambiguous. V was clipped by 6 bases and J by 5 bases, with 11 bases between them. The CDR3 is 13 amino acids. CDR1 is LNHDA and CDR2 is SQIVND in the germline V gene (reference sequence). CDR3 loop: CASRSEGYQPQHF. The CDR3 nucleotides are TGTGCCAGTAGGTCGGAGGGTTATCAGCCCCAGCATTTT.

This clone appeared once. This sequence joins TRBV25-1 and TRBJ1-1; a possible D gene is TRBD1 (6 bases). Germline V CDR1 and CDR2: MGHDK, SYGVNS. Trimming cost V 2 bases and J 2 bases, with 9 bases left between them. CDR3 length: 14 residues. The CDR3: CASSEGGYNTEAFF. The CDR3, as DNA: TGTGCCAGCAGTGAAGGGGGCTACAACACTGAAGCTTTCTTT.

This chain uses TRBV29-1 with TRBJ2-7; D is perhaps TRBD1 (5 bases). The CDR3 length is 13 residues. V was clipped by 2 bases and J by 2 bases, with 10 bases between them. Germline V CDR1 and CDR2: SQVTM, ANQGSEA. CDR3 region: CSVESQGTYEQYF. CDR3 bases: TGCAGCGTTGAATCTCAGGGAACCTACGAGCAGTACTTC.

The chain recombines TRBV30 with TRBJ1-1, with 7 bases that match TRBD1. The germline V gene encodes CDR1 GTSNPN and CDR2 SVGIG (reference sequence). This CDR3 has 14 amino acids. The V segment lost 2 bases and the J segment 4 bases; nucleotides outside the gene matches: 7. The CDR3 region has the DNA TGTGCCTGGAGTCCGACAGGGATCGTCACTGAAGCTTTCTTT. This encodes CAWSPTGIVTEAFF.

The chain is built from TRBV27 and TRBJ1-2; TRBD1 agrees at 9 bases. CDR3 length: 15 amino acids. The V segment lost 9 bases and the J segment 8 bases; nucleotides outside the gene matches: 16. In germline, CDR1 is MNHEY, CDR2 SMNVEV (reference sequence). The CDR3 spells CASSLGGQGIGGYTF. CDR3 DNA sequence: TGTGCCAGTTCTCTGGGGGGACAGGGTATCGGCGGCTACACCTTC.

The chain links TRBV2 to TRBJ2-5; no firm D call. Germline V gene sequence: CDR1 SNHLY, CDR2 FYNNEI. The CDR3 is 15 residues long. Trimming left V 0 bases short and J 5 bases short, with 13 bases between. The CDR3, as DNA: TGTGCCAGCAGTGAAGCTTCCAGGCTAATGGAGACCCAGTACTTC. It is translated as CASSEASRLMETQYF.

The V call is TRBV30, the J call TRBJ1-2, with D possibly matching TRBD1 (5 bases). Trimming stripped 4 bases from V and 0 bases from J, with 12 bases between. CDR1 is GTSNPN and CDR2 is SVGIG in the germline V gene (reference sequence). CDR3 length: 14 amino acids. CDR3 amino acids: CAWIAQGSNYGYTF. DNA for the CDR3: TGTGCCTGGATTGCTCAGGGTTCTAACTATGGCTACACCTTC.

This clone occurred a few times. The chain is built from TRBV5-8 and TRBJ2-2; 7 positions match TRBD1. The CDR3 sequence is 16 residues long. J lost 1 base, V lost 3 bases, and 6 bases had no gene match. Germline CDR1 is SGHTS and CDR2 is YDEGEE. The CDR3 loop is CASSSPWTGNTGELFF. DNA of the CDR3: TGTGCCAGCAGCTCGCCATGGACAGGGAACACCGGGGAGCTGTTTTTT.